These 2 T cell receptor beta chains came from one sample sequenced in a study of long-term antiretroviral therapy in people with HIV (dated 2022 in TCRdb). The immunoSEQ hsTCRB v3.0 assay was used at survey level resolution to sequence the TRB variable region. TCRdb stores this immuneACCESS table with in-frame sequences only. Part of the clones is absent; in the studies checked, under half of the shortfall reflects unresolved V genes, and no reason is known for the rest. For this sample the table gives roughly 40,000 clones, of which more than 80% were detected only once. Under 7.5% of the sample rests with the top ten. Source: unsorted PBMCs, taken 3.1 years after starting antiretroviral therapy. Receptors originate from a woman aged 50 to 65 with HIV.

The CDR3 here is CASSEFSQGKEGYTF. The CDR3 DNA sequence: TGTGCCAGCAGTGAATTCAGTCAGGGCAAGGAAGGCTACACCTTC. The genes are TRBV2 and TRBJ1-2; a possible D gene is TRBD1 (5 bases). V dropped 2 bases and J dropped 8 bases, with 18 bases sitting between them. The CDR3 is made up of 15 amino acids. Looked up from germline, CDR1 is SNHLY and CDR2 is FYNNEI.

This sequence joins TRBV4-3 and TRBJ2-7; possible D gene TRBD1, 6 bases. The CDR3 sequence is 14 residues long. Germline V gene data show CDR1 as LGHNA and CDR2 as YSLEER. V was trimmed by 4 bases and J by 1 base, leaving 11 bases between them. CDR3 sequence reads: CASSPGTSSYEQYF. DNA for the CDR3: TGCGCCAGCAGCCCCGGGACAAGTTCCTACGAGCAGTACTTC.